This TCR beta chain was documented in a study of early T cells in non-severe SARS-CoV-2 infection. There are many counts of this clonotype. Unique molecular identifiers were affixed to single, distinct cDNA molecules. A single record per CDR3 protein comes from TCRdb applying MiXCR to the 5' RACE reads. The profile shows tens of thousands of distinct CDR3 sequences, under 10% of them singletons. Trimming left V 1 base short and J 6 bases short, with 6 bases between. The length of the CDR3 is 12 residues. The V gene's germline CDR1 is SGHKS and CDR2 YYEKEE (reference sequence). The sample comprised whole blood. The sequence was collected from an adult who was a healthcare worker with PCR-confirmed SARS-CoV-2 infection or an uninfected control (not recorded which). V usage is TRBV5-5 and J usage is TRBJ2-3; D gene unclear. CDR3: CASSLYGDTQYF. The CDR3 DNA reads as TGTGCCAGCAGCTTGTACGGTGATACGCAGTATTTT.